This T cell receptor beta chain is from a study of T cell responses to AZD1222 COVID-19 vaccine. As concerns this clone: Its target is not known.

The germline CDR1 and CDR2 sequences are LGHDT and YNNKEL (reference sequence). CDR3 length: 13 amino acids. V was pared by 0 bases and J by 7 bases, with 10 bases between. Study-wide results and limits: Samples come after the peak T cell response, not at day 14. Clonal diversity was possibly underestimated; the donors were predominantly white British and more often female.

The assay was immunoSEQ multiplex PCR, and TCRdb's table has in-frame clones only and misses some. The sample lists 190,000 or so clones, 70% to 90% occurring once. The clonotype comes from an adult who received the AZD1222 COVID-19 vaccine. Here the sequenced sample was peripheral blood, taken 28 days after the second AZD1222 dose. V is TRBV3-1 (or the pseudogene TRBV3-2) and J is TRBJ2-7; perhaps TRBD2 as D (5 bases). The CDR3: CASSQEGQREQYF. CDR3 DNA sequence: TGTGCCAGCAGCCAAGAGGGCCAGCGGGAGCAGTACTTC.